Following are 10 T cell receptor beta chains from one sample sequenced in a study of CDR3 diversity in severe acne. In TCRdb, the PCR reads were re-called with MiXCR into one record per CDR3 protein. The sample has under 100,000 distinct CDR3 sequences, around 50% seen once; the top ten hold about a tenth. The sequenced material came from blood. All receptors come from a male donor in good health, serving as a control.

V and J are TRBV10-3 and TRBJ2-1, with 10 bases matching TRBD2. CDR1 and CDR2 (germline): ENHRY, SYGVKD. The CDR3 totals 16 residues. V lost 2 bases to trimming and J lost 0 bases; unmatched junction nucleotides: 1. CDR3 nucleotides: TGTGCCATCAGTGAGGCTAGCGGGGGCTCCTACAATGAGCAGTTCTTC. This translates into CAISEASGGSYNEQFF.

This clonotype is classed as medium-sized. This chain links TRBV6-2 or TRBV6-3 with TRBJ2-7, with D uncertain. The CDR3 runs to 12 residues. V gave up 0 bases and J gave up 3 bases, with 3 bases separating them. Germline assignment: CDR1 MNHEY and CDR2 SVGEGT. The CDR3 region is CASSYSSYEQYF. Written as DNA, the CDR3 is TGTGCCAGCAGTTACTCGAGCTACGAGCAGTACTTC.

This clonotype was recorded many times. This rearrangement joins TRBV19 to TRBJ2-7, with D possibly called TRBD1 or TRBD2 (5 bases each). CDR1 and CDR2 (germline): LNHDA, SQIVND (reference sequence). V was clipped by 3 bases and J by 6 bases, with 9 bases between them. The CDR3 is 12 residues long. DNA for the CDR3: TGTGCCAGTAGTATTGGGGGAGTCGAGCAGTACTTC. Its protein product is CASSIGGVEQYF.

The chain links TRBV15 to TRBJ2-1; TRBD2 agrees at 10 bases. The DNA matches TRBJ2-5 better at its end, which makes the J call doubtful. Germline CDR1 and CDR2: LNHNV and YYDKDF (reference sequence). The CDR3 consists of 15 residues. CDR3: CATSSTTGLAETQYF. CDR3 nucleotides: TGTGCCACCAGCAGCACTACGGGACTAGCGGAGACCCAGTACTTC.

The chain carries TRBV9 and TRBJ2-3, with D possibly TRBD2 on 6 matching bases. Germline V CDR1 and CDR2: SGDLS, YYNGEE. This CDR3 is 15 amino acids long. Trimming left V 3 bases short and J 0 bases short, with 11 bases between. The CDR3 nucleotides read TGTGCCAGCAGCGCCGTGGGGGGTAGCACAGATACGCAGTATTTT. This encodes CASSAVGGSTDTQYF.

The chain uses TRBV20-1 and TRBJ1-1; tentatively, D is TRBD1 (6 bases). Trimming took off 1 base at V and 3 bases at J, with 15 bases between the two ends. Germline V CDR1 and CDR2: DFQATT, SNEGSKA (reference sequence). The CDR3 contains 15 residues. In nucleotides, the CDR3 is TGCAGTGCTAGAGGTACACAGGGACTGGACACTGAAGCTTTCTTT. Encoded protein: CSARGTQGLDTEAFF.

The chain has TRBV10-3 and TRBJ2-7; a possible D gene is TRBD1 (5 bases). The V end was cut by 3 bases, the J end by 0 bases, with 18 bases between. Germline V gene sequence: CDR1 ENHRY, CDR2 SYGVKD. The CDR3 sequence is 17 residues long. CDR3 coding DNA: TGTGCCATCAGTGACAGCAGGGATGGAACGAGCTCCTACGAGCAGTACTTC. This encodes CAISDSRDGTSSYEQYF.

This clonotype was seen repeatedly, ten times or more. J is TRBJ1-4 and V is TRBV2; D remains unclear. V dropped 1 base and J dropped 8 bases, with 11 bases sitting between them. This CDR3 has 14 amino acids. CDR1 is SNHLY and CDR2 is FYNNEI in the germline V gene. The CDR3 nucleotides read TGTGCCAGCAGTGAAGTCGGGTTGGGAGAAAAACTGTTTTTT. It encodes CASSEVGLGEKLFF. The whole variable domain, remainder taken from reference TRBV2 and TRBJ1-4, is EPEVTQTPSHQVTQMGQEVILRCVPISNHLYFYWYRQILGQKVEFLVSFYNNEISEKSEIFDDQFSVERPDGSNFTLKIRSTKLEDSAMYFCASSEVGLGEKLFFGSGTQLSVL.

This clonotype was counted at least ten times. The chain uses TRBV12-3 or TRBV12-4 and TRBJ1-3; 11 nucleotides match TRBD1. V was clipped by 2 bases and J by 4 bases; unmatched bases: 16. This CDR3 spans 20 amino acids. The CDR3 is CASSLWGEYTDRGPGNTIYF. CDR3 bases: TGTGCCAGCAGTTTATGGGGGGAATATACGGACAGGGGGCCCGGAAACACCATATATTTT.

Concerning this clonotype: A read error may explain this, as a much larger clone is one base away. CDR3 bases: TGCGCCAGCAGCGAACAGGGGAGTCGAGGCTACACCTTC. As protein: CASSEQGSRGYTF. The chain uses TRBV10-2 and TRBJ1-2, with TRBD1 identical over 7 bases. Germline CDR1 reads WSHSY; CDR2 reads SAAADI. The trim removed 6 bases at V and 8 bases at J, leaving 9 bases unmatched. This CDR3 has 13 amino acids.